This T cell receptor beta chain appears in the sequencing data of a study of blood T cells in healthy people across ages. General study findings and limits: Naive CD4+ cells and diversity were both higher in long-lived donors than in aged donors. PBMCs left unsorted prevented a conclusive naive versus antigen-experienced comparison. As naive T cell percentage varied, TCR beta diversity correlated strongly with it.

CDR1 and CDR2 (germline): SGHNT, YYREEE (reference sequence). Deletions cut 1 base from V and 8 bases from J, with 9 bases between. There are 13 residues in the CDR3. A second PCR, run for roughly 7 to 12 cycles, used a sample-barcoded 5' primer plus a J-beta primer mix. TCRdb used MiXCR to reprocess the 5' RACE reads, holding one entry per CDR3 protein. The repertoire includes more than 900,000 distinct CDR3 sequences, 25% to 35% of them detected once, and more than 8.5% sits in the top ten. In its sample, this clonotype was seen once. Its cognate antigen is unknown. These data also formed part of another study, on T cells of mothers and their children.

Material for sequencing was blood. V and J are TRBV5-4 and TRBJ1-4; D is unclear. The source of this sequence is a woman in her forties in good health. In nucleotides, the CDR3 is TGTGCCAGCAGCTTGTATAATGGGGAAAAACTGTTTTTT. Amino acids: CASSLYNGEKLFF.